This TCR beta chain is drawn from a study of blood T cell repertoires in COVID-19. Background on the study: Sources were T cells, B-cell-depleted T cells, or PBMCs; the material itself was cDNA or gDNA.

This clone was seen only a few times. The sample has other DNA sequences that encode this CDR3 too. Germline lookup yields CDR1 MNHEY and CDR2 SVGEGT. Trimming cost V 6 bases and J 6 bases; bases outside gene matches: 6. The CDR3 consists of 13 residues. TCRdb's copy holds only in-frame clones and misses some; the assay was immunoSEQ multiplex PCR. The sample includes under 250,000 clones, roughly 90% seen only once; the top ten take around 2.8%. The sequenced sample was peripheral blood. This sequence originates from a woman aged 60-75 years with acute or convalescent COVID-19. The chain has TRBV6-2 or TRBV6-3 and TRBJ1-2, with 8 bases lining up with TRBD1. This chain's CDR3 is CASSRQGANGYTF. Written as DNA, the CDR3 is TGTGCCAGCAGCCGCCAGGGGGCAAATGGCTACACCTTC.